One sample yielded the 23 T cell receptor beta chains listed below, sequenced in a study of Graves' ophthalmopathy and Graves' hyperthyroidism. RNA transcripts were the source from which TCR beta CDR3 regions were amplified. RT-PCR in the first round used HTBI primers; a second-round multiplex PCR followed. Via MiXCR, TCRdb re-called the multiplex PCR reads, giving one row per CDR3 protein. The table includes around 1,000,000 distinct CDR3 sequences, about 36% detected once. The specimen was peripheral blood or thyroid tissue (not recorded which). The receptors come from an adult man with Graves' hyperthyroidism.

This clonotype has ten or more counts. The genes are TRBV7-9 and TRBJ2-2, with D perhaps TRBD1 (6 bases). This CDR3 comprises 15 residues. Between the trimmed V and J ends, which lost 5 bases and 1 base, there was a span of 11 bases. The germline V gene encodes CDR1 SEHNR and CDR2 FQNEAQ (reference sequence). DNA of the CDR3: TGTGCCAGCAGCCTCTACAGGGAGAACACCGGGGAGCTGTTTTTT. It codes for CASSLYRENTGELFF.

The rearrangement joins TRBV9 to TRBJ2-5; 11 bases match TRBD2. The CDR3 is made up of 15 amino acids. CDR1 is SGDLS, CDR2 YYNGEE, per germline. With 4 bases clipped from V and 5 bases from J, the junction kept 7 bases outside the gene matches. Written as DNA, the CDR3 is TGTGCCAGCAGCAAAGCCGGACTAGCGGGTGAGACCCAGTACTTC. This gives the protein CASSKAGLAGETQYF.

The rearrangement links TRBV6-2 or TRBV6-3 to TRBJ2-7, with 9 bases lining up with TRBD1. The CDR3 has 13 residues. V was pared by 6 bases and J by 6 bases, with 6 bases of the junction left unmatched. Germline loops: CDR1 MNHEY, CDR2 SVGEGT. CDR3 in amino acids: CASRRDRVFEQYF. The DNA for the CDR3 is TGTGCCAGCAGGAGGGACAGGGTGTTCGAGCAGTACTTC.

This chain uses TRBV11-1 with TRBJ2-1; D might be TRBD1 (6 bases). The CDR3 is 16 amino acids. V gave up 3 bases and J gave up 2 bases, with 14 bases separating them. CDR1 and CDR2 (germline): SGHAT, FQDESV (reference sequence). CDR3 in DNA: TGTGCCAGCAGCTTTGCGACAGGAGCTACCTACAATGAGCAGTTCTTC. Translation: CASSFATGATYNEQFF.

The chain has TRBV10-3 and TRBJ1-1; tentatively, D is TRBD1 (6 bases). Germline CDR1 ENHRY, CDR2 SYGVKD. This CDR3 contains 16 residues. Trimming removed 0 bases at V and 4 bases at J, with 15 bases between. The CDR3 sequence is CAISESGNRDGTEAFF. DNA of the CDR3: TGTGCCATCAGTGAGTCGGGGAACAGGGATGGCACTGAAGCTTTCTTT.

This clonotype was detected ten times or more. The chain combines TRBV5-1 with TRBJ2-7; 7 bases match TRBD1. V dropped 4 bases and J dropped 3; count of bases not matched to a gene: 7. The germline V gene encodes CDR1 SGHRS and CDR2 YFSETQ. The CDR3 length is 14 residues. The CDR3 is CASSIWTGGYEQYF. The DNA of the CDR3 is TGCGCCAGCAGCATATGGACAGGCGGCTACGAGCAGTACTTC.

With regard to this clonotype: One end of the junction fails to match germline, which may point to a read error. The CDR3 DNA reads TGTGCCAGCAGCGTGGGAGAGCCCCAGTACTTC. The encoded protein is CASSVGEPQYF. The J gene is TRBJ2-5, the V gene TRBV7-2, with D perhaps matching TRBD2 (5 bases). Germline values: CDR1 SGHTA, CDR2 FQGNSA. CDR3 length: 11 amino acids.

This clonotype was counted at least ten times. The chain couples TRBV10-2 to TRBJ2-5; TRBD2 matches at 8 bases. V lost 2 bases and J lost 5; bases outside the gene matches: 7. Germline CDR1 and CDR2: WSHSY and SAAADI. The length of the CDR3 is 15 residues. In DNA, the CDR3 is TGCGCCAGCAGTGAGACGGGGGGGCCGGGGGAGACCCAGTACTTC. Translating gives CASSETGGPGETQYF.

The genes are TRBV10-3 and TRBJ1-1; D not resolved. The germline V gene encodes CDR1 ENHRY and CDR2 SYGVKD. This CDR3 region has 14 residues. V lost 10 bases and J lost 0, with 15 bases in between. The CDR3 DNA sequence: TGTGCCAGCAGCTTTTTACAGTTGAACACTGAAGCTTTCTTT. Its translation is CASSFLQLNTEAFF.

This clonotype was counted at least ten times. The V gene is TRBV5-1, the J gene TRBJ1-3; 10 bases fit TRBD1. V dropped 4 bases and J dropped 8; count of bases not matched to a gene: 3. This CDR3 has 13 residues. The V gene's germline CDR1 is SGHRS and CDR2 YFSETQ. This CDR3 reads CASSLGTGDTIYF. The CDR3 DNA reads as TGCGCCAGCAGCCTGGGGACAGGGGACACCATATATTTT. Full variable domain (rest looked up from reference TRBV5-1 and TRBJ1-3): KAGVTQTPRYLIKTRGQQVTLSCSPISGHRSVSWYQQTPGQGLQFLFEYFSETQRNKGNFPGRFSGRQFSNSRSEMNVSTLELGDSALYLCASSLGTGDTIYFGEGSWLTVV.

This clonotype has a count of ten or more. V gene TRBV29-1 combines with J gene TRBJ2-2; the D call may be TRBD1 or TRBD2 (6 bases each). Germline V gene sequence: CDR1 SQVTM, CDR2 ANQGSEA. The CDR3 extends over 14 amino acids. The V and J ends lost 7 bases and 0 bases respectively, with 12 bases between them. The CDR3 bases are TGCAGCGGGGTGGAGGGGGCGAACACCGGGGAGCTGTTTTTT. Protein product: CSGVEGANTGELFF.

V gene TRBV30 combines with J gene TRBJ1-5, with D uncertain. CDR3 length: 13 amino acids. Trimming took off 2 bases at V and 1 base at J, with 6 bases between the two ends. The germline V gene has CDR1 GTSNPN and CDR2 SVGIG (reference sequence). CDR3: CAWSILSNQPQHF. The CDR3 DNA reads TGTGCCTGGAGTATTTTAAGCAATCAGCCCCAGCATTTT.

The chain joins TRBV24-1 to TRBJ2-2; the match to TRBD1 covers 11 bases. In germline, CDR1 is KGHDR, CDR2 SFDVKD. This CDR3 is 14 amino acids long. The V and J ends lost 10 bases and 8 bases, in that order; junction bases with no gene match: 8. CDR3 region: CATTPGQGVGELFF. CDR3 in DNA: TGTGCCACTACTCCGGGACAGGGGGTGGGGGAGCTGTTTTTT.

This clonotype was seen many times. The rearrangement links TRBV19 to TRBJ2-5; no clear D gene. CDR1 LNHDA and CDR2 SQIVND come from the germline V gene (reference sequence). CDR3 size: 13 residues. V dropped 1 base and J dropped 5 bases, with 8 bases sitting between them. CDR3 sequence reads: CASSIGSLETQYF. CDR3 nucleotide sequence: TGTGCCAGTAGTATAGGCAGCTTGGAGACCCAGTACTTC.

This chain uses TRBV7-9 with TRBJ2-2; D gene unclear. Germline V lookup: CDR1 SEHNR, CDR2 FQNEAQ (reference sequence). V was pared by 5 bases and J by 8 bases, with 6 bases between. The CDR3 is 11 amino acids. The CDR3 loop reads CASSQDGELFF. Here the CDR3 DNA reads TGTGCCAGCAGCCAAGATGGGGAGCTGTTTTTT.

This clonotype was counted at least ten times. J is TRBJ2-2 and V is TRBV2; D unclear. CDR1 SNHLY and CDR2 FYNNEI come from the germline V gene. The length of the CDR3 is 12 residues. V lost 1 base and J lost 7, with 4 bases in between. The CDR3 sequence is CASSEEGGELFF. CDR3 bases: TGTGCCAGCAGTGAAGAAGGCGGGGAGCTGTTTTTT.

This clonotype has a handful of counts. This sequence joins TRBV20-1 and TRBJ2-7; 11 bases align to TRBD2. The germline CDR1 and CDR2 sequences are DFQATT and SNEGSKA (reference sequence). The CDR3 has 15 residues. With 3 bases clipped from V and 2 bases from J, the junction kept 6 bases outside the gene matches. This CDR3 is CSARAPGLAAYEQYF. The DNA of the CDR3 is TGCAGTGCTAGGGCCCCGGGACTAGCGGCCTACGAGCAGTACTTC.

This sequence joins TRBV7-6 and TRBJ2-3, with D perhaps matching TRBD1 (6 bases). Trimming cost V 4 bases and J 4 bases, with 12 bases left between them. Germline assignment: CDR1 SGHVS and CDR2 FNYEAQ. The CDR3 contains 14 residues. Here the CDR3 reads CASSSDSLADTQYF. The CDR3 nucleotides are TGTGCCAGCAGCTCGGACAGTTTGGCAGATACGCAGTATTTT.

This clonotype was seen at least ten times. The V and J genes are TRBV19 and TRBJ1-2; no definite D call. V was pared by 6 bases and J by 7 bases, with 18 bases between. Germline V gives CDR1 LNHDA, CDR2 SQIVND (reference sequence). The CDR3 loop spans 14 amino acids. The CDR3 nucleotides read TGTGCCAGTAGAGAAGAGGGCGGTAGGTCTGGCTACACCTTC. It translates to CASREEGGRSGYTF.

J is TRBJ2-5 and V is TRBV15, with 8 bases fitting TRBD1. V was pared by 3 bases and J by 2 bases, with 2 bases of the junction left unmatched. This CDR3 has 14 residues. Germline V gene sequence: CDR1 LNHNV, CDR2 YYDKDF (reference sequence). DNA of the CDR3: TGTGCCACCAGCAGGGGACAGGCGCAAGAGACCCAGTACTTC. Its protein product is CATSRGQAQETQYF.

This clonotype was observed at least ten times. The chain uses TRBV7-9 and TRBJ1-1; D remains unclear. Trimming shortened V by 5 bases and J by 0 bases, and 10 bases separated the two germline ends. This CDR3 has 14 residues. Looked up from germline, CDR1 is SEHNR and CDR2 is FQNEAQ (reference sequence). CDR3 in amino acids: CASSNTPMNTEAFF. The DNA of the CDR3 is TGTGCCAGCAGCAATACCCCTATGAACACTGAAGCTTTCTTT. Filled out from reference TRBV7-9 and TRBJ1-1, the complete variable domain reads DTGVSQNPRHKITKRGQNVTFRCDPISEHNRLYWYRQTLGQGPEFLTYFQNEAQLEKSRLLSDRFSAERPKGSFSTLEIQRTEQGDSAMYLCASSNTPMNTEAFFGQGTRLTVV.

The chain employs TRBV10-3 and TRBJ1-2; D is undetermined. Germline lookup yields CDR1 ENHRY and CDR2 SYGVKD. V lost 4 bases and J lost 4, with 7 bases in between. The CDR3 is 12 residues long. In DNA form, the CDR3 reads TGTGCCATCAGTGGGAAGGGCTATGGCTACACCTTC. This codes for CAISGKGYGYTF.

The V call is TRBV12-3 or TRBV12-4, the J call TRBJ1-5; no definite D call. The CDR3 runs 9 residues. Between the trimmed V and J ends, which lost 5 bases and 11 bases, there was a span of 4 bases. In DNA form, the CDR3 reads TGTGCCAGCAGTCGGACCCAGCATTTT. This sequence encodes CASSRTQHF.